The T cell receptor (beta chain) under discussion was sequenced for a study of CD8 T cells in ankylosing spondylitis. Trimming at V came to 5 bases and at J to 4 bases, leaving 11 bases not matched to a gene. In germline, CDR1 is KGHDR, CDR2 SFDVKD. This CDR3 region has 16 residues. Findings of the study overall: Before this, some motif variants had been reported in reactive arthritis synovial fluid and blood. Matched ankylosing spondylitis synovial fluid reportedly contained a significantly enriched population of disease-linked clones. A TCR beta motif of about 8 highly homologous variants appeared characteristic of ankylosing spondylitis blood.

As the method for making TCR beta libraries, quantitative 5'-RACE with molecular barcodes was used. TCRdb analysed the 5' RACE reads with MiXCR anew, one entry per CDR3 protein. The sample consists of approximately 540,000 distinct CDR3 sequences, about 13% of them appearing once. This clonotype has at least ten counts. Antigen unknown. The rearrangement links TRBV24-1 to TRBJ2-3, with 7 bases that match TRBD1. The TCR originated in a male donor with ankylosing spondylitis. The sample was blood, either unsorted or a sorted T cell fraction (not recorded which). The CDR3 reads CATSGGPGTAADTQYF. CDR3 in DNA: TGTGCCACCAGTGGGGGGCCAGGGACAGCCGCAGATACGCAGTATTTT.